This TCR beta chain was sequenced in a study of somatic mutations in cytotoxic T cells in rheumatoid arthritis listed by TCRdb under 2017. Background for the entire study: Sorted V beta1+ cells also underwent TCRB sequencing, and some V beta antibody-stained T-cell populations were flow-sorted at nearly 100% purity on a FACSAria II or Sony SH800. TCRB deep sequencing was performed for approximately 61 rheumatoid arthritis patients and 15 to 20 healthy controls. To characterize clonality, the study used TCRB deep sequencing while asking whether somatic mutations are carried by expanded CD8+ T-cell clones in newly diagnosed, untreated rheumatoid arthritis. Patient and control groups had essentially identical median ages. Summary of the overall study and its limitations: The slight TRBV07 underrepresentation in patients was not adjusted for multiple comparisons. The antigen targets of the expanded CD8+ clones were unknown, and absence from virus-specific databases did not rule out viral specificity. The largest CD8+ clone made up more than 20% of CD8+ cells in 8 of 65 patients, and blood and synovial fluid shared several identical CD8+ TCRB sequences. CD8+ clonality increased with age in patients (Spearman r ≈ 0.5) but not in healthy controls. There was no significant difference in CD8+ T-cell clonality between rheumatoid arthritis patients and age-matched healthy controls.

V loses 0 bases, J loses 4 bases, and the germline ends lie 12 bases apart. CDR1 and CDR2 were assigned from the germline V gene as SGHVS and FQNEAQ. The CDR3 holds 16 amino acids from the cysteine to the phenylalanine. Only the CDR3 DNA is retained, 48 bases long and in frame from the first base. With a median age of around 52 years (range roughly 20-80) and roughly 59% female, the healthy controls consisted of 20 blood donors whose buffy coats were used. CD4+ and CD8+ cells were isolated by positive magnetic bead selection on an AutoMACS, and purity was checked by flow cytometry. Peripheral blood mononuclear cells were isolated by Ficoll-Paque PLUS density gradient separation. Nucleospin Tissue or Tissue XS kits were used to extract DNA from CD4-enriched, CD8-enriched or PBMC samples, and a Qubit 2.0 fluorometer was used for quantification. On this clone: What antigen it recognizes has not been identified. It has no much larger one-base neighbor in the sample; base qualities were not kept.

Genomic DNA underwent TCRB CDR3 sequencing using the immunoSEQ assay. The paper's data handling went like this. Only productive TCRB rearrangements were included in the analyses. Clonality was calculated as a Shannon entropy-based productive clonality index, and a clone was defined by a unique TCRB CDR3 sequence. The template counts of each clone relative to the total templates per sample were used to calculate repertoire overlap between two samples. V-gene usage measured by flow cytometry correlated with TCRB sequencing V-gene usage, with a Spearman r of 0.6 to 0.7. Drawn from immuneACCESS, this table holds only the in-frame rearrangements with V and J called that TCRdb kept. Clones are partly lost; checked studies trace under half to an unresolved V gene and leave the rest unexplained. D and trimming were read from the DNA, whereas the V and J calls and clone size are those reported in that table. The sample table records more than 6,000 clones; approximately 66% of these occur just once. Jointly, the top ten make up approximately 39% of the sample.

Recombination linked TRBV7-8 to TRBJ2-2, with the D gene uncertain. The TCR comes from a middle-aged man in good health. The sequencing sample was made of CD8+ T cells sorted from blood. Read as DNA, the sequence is TGTGCCAGCAGCTTAGCTAGCACCAGGTCCACCGGGGAGCTGTTTTTT. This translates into CASSLASTRSTGELFF.